This TCR beta chain was sequenced in a study of shared T cell receptors in the human thymus (dated by TCRdb to the early 2020s). Broadly, across the study: The study examined how self-reactive, shared T-cell receptor alpha chains are generated in the human thymus.

Library construction relied on the immunoSEQ multiplex PCR assay. The table comes from immuneACCESS by way of TCRdb, which keeps in-frame sequences with V and J called. Part of the clones is missing from these tables; in studies checked, under half for an unresolved V gene and the rest for unknown reasons. The sample records some 700,000 clones, roughly 85% of which are singletons. The ten largest clones represent roughly 0.01% of the sample. CDR1 and CDR2 (SGDLS, YYNGEE) derive from the germline V gene. From cysteine to phenylalanine, the CDR3 is 16 amino acids long. Solely the CDR3 DNA is kept, with 48 bases framed from the first base. Trimming leaves V shorter by 4 bases and J shorter by 4 bases, with the junction holding 8 bases beyond the gene matches. As concerns this clone: Its antigen is currently not known. The record has no base qualities; no much larger clone is one base away.

The same sample was also used in a study of human thymus T cells. As the second study states: Donors were immunologically healthy infants undergoing open corrective cardiac surgery for congenital heart defects in Finland. The thymus tissue came from surgical resects taken out during corrective cardiac surgery. Both the thymic and the peripheral blood repertoires appeared to show biased V and J gene segment usage. Highly overlapping thymic TCR repertoires among unrelated individuals were reported in the related research. The study used 7 to 9 infant thymus samples plus four related peripheral blood samples to characterize TCR alpha and beta repertoires. The infant donors were about 6 to 250 days old, and the cohort included six males and two females. Thymocytes were released mechanically from tissue and stored at -70 °C as pellets of roughly 8.5-32 million cells. A QIAsymphony instrument was used to extract genomic DNA from the frozen cell pellets. The immunoSEQ multiplex PCR assay was used to amplify the TCRB and TCRAD loci from a standardized amount of quality-controlled genomic DNA. Amplicons spanned the V(D)J region at a length sufficient to cover the CDR3 and identify V and J genes. The amplicons were sequenced on an Illumina platform via the commercial immunoSEQ service. Corrections for primer bias and sequencing errors followed previously described methods, while TCRAD and TCRB definitions were based on the IMGT database. Analysis of the repertoires was done with immunoSEQ Analyzer 3.0 and VDJTools and included basic statistics, V/J segment usage, diversity estimates, rarefaction and pairwise overlap. Diversity was estimated with Chao1, ChaoE, Efron-Thisted, Shannon and inverse Simpson indices, and also on datasets down-sampled to the smallest sample. Repertoire overlap was assessed by strict matching of CDR3 nucleotide sequence, V gene and J gene, and clustering was done by Jaccard-based multidimensional scaling. On average, thymus samples gave 800,000 or so unique TCRB clonotypes, whereas blood samples gave roughly 84,000.

This TCR derives from a girl in the first two years of life with a congenital heart defect. Donor details come from another sample of the same person, matched by shared clones. Recombination connected TRBV9 to TRBJ2-2; 9 nucleotides in the junction match TRBD1. Source material: thymocytes. The CDR3 amino acid sequence is: CASSPPGTGSTGELFF. The nucleotides are TGTGCCAGCAGCCCACCCGGGACAGGGAGCACCGGGGAGCTGTTTTTT.